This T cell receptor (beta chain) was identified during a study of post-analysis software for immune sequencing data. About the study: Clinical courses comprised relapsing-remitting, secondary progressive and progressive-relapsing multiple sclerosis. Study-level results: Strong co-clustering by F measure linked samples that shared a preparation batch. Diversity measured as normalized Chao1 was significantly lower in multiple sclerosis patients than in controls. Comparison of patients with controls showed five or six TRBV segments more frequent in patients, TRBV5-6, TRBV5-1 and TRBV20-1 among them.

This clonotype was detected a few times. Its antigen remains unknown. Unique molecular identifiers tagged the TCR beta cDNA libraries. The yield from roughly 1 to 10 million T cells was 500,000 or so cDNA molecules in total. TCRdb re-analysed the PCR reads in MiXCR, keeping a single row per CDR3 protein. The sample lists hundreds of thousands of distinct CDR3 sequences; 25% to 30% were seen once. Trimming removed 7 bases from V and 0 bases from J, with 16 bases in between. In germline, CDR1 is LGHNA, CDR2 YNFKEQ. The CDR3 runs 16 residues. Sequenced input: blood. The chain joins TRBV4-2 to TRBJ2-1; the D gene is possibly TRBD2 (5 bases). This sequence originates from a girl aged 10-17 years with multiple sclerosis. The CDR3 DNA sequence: TGTGCCAGCAACCAGCCGGGGAACGGCTCCTACAATGAGCAGTTCTTC. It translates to CASNQPGNGSYNEQFF.